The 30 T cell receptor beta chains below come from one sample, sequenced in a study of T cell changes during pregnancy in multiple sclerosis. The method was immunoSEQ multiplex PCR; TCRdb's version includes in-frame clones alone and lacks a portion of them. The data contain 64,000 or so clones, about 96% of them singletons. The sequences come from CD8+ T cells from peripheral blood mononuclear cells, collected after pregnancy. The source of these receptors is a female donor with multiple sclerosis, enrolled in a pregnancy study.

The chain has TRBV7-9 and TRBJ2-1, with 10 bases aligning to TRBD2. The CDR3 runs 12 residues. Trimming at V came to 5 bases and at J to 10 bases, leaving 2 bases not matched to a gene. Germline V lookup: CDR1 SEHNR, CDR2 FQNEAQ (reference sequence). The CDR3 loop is CASSMGLAEQFF. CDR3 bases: TGTGCCAGCAGCATGGGACTAGCGGAGCAGTTCTTC. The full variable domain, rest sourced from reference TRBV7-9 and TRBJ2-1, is DTGVSQNPRHKITKRGQNVTFRCDPISEHNRLYWYRQTLGQGPEFLTYFQNEAQLEKSRLLSDRFSAERPKGSFSTLEIQRTEQGDSAMYLCASSMGLAEQFFGPGTRLTVL.

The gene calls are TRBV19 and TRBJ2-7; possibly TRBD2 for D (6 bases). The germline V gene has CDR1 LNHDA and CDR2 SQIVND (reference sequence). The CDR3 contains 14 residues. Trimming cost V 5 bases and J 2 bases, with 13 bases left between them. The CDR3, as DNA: TGTGCCAGTAGTCAAAGCGGGCATCCCTACGAGCAGTACTTC. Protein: CASSQSGHPYEQYF.

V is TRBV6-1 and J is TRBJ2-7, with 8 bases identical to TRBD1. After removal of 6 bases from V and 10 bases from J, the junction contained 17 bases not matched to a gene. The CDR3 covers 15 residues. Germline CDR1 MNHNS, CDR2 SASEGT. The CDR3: CASSDQGAPTGYQYF. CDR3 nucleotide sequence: TGTGCCAGCAGCGACCAGGGGGCCCCCACAGGGTACCAGTACTTC.

The CDR3 is CATSSLFGQGITDTQYF. CDR3 bases: TGTGCCACCAGCAGCCTCTTCGGACAGGGCATCACAGATACGCAGTATTTT. V gene TRBV15 combines with J gene TRBJ2-3; 8 bases match TRBD1. Germline V lookup: CDR1 LNHNV, CDR2 YYDKDF (reference sequence). The V gene end was trimmed by 3 bases and the J gene end by 2 bases; junction bases not matched to a gene: 10. The CDR3 totals 17 residues. The full variable domain, its missing parts supplied by reference TRBV15 and TRBJ2-3, is DAMVIQNPRYQVTQFGKPVTLSCSQTLNHNVMYWYQQKSSQAPKLLFHYYDKDFNNEADTPDNFQSRRPNTSFCFLDIRSPGLGDTAMYLCATSSLFGQGITDTQYFGPGTRLTVL.

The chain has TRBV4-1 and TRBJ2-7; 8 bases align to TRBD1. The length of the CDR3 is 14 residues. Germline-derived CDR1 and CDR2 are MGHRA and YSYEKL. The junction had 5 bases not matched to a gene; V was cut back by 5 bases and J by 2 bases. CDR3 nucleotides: TGCGCCAGCAGCTACGGACAGGGAACCTACGAGCAGTACTTC. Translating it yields CASSYGQGTYEQYF.

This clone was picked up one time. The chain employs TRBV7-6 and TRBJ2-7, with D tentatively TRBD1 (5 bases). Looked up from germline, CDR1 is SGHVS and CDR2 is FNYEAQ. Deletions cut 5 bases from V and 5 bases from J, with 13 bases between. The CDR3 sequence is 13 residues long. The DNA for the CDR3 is TGTGCCAGCAGCCCATCGGACAACCACGAGCAGTACTTC. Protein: CASSPSDNHEQYF.

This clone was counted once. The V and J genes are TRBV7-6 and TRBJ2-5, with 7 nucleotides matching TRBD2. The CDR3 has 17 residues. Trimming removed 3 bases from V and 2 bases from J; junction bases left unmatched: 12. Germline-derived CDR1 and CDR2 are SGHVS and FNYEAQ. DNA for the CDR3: TGTGCCAGCAGCTTGCCTAAAGCGGGAAAGGATCAAGAGACCCAGTACTTC. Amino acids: CASSLPKAGKDQETQYF.

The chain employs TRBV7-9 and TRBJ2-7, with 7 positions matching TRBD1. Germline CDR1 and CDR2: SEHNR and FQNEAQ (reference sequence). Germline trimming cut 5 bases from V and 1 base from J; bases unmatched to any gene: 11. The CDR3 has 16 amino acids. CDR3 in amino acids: CASSGEQGRDSYEQYF. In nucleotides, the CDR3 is TGTGCCAGCAGCGGTGAACAGGGGCGAGATTCCTACGAGCAGTACTTC.

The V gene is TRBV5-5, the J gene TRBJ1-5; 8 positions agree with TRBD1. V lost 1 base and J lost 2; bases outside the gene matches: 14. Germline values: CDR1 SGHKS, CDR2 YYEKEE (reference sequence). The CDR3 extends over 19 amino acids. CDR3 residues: CASSLSGPFATGGNQPQHF. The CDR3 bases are TGTGCCAGCAGCTTGTCGGGGCCTTTCGCGACAGGGGGCAATCAGCCCCAGCATTTT.

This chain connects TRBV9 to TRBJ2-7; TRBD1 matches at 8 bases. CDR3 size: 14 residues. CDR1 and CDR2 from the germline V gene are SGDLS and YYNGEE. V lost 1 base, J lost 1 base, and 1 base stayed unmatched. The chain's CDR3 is CASSVQGASYEQYF. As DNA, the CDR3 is TGTGCCAGCAGCGTACAGGGGGCATCCTACGAGCAGTACTTC.

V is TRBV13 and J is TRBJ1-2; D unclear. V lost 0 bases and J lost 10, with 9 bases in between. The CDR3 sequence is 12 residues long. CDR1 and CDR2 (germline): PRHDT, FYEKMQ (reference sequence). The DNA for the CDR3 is TGTGCCAGCAGCTTAGGGGGTGAGGACTACACCTTC. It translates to CASSLGGEDYTF.

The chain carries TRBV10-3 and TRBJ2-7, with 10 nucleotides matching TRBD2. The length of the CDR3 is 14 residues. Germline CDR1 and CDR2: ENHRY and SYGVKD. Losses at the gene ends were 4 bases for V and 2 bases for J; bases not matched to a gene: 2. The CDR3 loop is CAISGTSGTYEQYF. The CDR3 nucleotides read TGTGCCATCAGTGGGACTAGCGGTACCTACGAGCAGTACTTC.

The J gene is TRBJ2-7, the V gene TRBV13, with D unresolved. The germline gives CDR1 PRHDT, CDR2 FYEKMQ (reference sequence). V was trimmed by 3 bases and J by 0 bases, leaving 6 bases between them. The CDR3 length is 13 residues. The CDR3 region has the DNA TGTGCCAGCAGCTTCTTCTCCTCCTACGAGCAGTACTTC. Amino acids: CASSFFSSYEQYF.

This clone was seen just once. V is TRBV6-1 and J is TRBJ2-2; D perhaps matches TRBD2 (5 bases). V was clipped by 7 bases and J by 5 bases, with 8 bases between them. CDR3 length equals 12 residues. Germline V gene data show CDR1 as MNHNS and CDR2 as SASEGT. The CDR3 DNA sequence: TGTGCCAGCAAGGAGGCGACCGGGGAGCTGTTTTTT. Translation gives CASKEATGELFF.

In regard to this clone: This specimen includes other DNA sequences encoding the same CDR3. DNA of the CDR3: TGTGCCAGCAGCCTAGCGGGAGCTTACGAGCAGTACTTC. It yields the protein CASSLAGAYEQYF. The rearrangement uses TRBV11-2 and TRBJ2-7, with TRBD2 identical over 10 bases. The V gene's germline CDR1 is SGHAT and CDR2 FQNNGV. The CDR3 length is 13 residues. V gave up 5 bases and J gave up 4 bases; unmatched junction bases: 2.

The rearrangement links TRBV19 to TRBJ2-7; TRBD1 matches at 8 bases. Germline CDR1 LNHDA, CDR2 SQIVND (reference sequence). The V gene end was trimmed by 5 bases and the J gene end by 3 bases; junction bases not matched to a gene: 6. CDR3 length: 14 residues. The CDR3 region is CASSAGTGVYEQYF. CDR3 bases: TGTGCCAGTAGTGCGGGGACAGGAGTCTACGAGCAGTACTTC.

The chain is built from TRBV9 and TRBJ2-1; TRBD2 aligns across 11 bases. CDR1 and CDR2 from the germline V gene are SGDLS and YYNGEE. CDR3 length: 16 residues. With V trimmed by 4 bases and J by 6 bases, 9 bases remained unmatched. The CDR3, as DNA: TGTGCCAGCAGCACCCAACTAGCGGGAGTGTTCAATGAGCAGTTCTTC. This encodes CASSTQLAGVFNEQFF.

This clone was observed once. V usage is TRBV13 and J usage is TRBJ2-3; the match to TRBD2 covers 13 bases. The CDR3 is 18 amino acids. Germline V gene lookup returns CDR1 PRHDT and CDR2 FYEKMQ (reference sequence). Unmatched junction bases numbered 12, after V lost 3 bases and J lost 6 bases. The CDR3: CASSFPRGLAGTPDTQYF. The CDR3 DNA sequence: TGTGCCAGCAGCTTCCCCCGGGGACTAGCGGGAACCCCGGATACGCAGTATTTT.

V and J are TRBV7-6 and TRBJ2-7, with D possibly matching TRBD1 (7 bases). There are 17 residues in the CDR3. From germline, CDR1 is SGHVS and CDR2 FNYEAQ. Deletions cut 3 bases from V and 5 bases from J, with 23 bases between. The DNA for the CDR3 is TGTGCCAGCAGCTTTAGGGGGCGGGGAGCGGTAAAGGACGAGCAGTACTTC. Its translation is CASSFRGRGAVKDEQYF.

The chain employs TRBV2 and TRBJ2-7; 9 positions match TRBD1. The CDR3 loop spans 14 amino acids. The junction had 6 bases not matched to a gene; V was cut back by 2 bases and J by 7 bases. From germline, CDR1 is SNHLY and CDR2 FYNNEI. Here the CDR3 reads CASSETGGGLEQYF. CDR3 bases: TGTGCCAGCAGTGAAACAGGGGGCGGTTTGGAGCAGTACTTC. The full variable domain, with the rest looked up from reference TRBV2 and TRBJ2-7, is EPEVTQTPSHQVTQMGQEVILRCVPISNHLYFYWYRQILGQKVEFLVSFYNNEISEKSEIFDDQFSVERPDGSNFTLKIRSTKLEDSAMYFCASSETGGGLEQYFGPGTRLTVT.

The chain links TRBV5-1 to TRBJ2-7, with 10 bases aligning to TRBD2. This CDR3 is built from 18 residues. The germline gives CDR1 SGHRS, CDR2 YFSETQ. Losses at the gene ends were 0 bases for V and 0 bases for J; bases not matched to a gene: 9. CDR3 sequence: CASSLVWTSGETSYEQYF. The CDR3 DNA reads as TGCGCCAGCAGCTTGGTATGGACTAGCGGCGAAACCTCCTACGAGCAGTACTTC.

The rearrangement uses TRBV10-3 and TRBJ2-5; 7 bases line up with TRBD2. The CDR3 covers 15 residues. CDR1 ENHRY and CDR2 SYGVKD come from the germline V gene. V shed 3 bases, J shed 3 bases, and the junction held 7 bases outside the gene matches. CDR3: CAISDGLAGEETQYF. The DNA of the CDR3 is TGTGCCATCAGTGACGGGTTAGCGGGCGAAGAGACCCAGTACTTC.

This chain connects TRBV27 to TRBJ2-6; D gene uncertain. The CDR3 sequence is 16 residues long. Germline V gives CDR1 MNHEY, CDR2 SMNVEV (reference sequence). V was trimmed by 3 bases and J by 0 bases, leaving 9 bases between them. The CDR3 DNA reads TGTGCCAGCAGTTTGCTGAGCTCCTCTGGGGCCAACGTCCTGACTTTC. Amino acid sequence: CASSLLSSSGANVLTF.

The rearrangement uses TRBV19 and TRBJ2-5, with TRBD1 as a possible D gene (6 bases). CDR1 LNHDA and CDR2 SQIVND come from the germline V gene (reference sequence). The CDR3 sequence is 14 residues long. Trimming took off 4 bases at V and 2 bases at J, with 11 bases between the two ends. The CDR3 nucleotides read TGTGCCAGTAGTAGACGGACAGATCAAGAGACCCAGTACTTC. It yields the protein CASSRRTDQETQYF.

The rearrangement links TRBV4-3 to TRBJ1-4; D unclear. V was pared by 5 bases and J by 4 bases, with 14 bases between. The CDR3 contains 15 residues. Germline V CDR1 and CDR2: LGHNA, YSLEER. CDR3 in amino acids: CASSSESAVNEKLFF. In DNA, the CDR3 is TGCGCCAGCAGCTCTGAGTCCGCGGTTAATGAAAAACTGTTTTTT.

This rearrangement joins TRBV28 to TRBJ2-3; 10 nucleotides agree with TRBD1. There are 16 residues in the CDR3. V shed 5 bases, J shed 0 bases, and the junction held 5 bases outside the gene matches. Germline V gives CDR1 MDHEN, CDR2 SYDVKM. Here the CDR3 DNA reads TGTGCCAGCAGTCCACCGGGACAGGGGAGCACAGATACGCAGTATTTT. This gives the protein CASSPPGQGSTDTQYF. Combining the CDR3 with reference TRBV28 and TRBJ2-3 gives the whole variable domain DVKVTQSSRYLVKRTGEKVFLECVQDMDHENMFWYRQDPGLGLRLIYFSYDVKMKEKGDIPEGYSVSREKKERFSLILESASTNQTSMYLCASSPPGQGSTDTQYFGPGTRLTVL.

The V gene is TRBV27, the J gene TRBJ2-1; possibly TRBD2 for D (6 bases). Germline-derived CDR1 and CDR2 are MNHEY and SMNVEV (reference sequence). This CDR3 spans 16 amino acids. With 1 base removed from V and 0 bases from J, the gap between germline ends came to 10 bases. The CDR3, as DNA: TGTGCCAGCAGTTTATTTAGCGGTAGCTCCTACAATGAGCAGTTCTTC. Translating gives CASSLFSGSSYNEQFF.

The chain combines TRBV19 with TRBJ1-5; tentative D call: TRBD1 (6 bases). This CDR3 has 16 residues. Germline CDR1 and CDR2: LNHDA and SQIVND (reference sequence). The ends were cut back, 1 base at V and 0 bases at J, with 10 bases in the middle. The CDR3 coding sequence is TGTGCCAGTAGTATAGGGACAGAATATAGCAATCAGCCCCAGCATTTT. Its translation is CASSIGTEYSNQPQHF.

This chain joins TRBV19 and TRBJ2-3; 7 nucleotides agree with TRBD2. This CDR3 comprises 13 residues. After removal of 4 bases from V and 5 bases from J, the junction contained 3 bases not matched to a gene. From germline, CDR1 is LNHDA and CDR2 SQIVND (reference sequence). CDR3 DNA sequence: TGTGCCAGTAGTACTGCTAGCGGAGATACGCAGTATTTT. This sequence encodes CASSTASGDTQYF.

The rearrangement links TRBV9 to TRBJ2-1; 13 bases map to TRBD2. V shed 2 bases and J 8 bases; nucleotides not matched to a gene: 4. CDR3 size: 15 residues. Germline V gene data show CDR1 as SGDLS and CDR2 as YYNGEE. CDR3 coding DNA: TGTGCCAGCAGCGTGAGGACTAGCGGGAGCGATGAGCAGTTCTTC. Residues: CASSVRTSGSDEQFF.